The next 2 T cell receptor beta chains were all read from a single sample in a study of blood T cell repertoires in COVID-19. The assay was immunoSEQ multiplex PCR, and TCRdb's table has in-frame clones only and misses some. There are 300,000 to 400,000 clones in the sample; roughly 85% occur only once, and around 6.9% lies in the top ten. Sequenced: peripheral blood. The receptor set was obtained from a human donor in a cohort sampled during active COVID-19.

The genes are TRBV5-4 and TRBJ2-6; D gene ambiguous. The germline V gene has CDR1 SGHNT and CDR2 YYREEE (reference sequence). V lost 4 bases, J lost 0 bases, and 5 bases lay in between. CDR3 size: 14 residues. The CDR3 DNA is TGTGCCAGCAGCCTCGTCTCTGGGGCCAACGTCCTGACTTTC. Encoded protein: CASSLVSGANVLTF.

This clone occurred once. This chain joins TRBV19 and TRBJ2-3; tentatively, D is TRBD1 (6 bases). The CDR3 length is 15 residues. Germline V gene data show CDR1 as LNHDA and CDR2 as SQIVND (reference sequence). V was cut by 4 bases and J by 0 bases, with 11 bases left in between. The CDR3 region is CASSTRDTSTDTQYF. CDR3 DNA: TGTGCCAGTAGTACCCGGGACACCAGCACAGATACGCAGTATTTT. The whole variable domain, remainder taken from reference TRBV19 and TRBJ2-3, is DGGITQSPKYLFRKEGQNVTLSCEQNLNHDAMYWYRQDPGQGLRLIYYSQIVNDFQKGDIAEGYSVSREKKESFPLTVTSAQKNPTAFYLCASSTRDTSTDTQYFGPGTRLTVL.